The entry that follows covers one T cell receptor (beta chain) sequence. TCRdb's copy holds only in-frame clones and misses some; the assay was immunoSEQ multiplex PCR. The repertoire holds 55,000 to 80,000 clones, with roughly 94% as singletons. The CDR3 has 17 amino acids. The data were obtained in a study of cytomegalovirus exposure and HLA in healthy donors. The receptor was isolated from a woman younger than 30 in good health and CMV-seropositive. The rearrangement links TRBV21-1 to TRBJ2-2; the table's TRBD1 call for D was not verified on the DNA. TRBV21-1 is described as a pseudogene. Sequencing was done on a sample of PBMCs. The CDR3 reads CASSKLGTGDNTGELFF. As DNA, the CDR3 is TGTGCCAGCAGCAAATTAGGGACAGGGGATAACACCGGGGAGCTGTTTTTT.